What follows are 10 T cell receptor beta chains derived from one specimen sequenced in a study of T cell responses to AZD1222 COVID-19 vaccine. Only in-frame clones appear in the TCRdb table, and some are missing; sequencing was by immunoSEQ multiplex PCR. The sample consists of approximately 190,000 clones, under 95% of them appearing once. The sequenced sample was peripheral blood, obtained on day 0 of AZD1222 vaccination. Source of these receptors: an adult in good health.

Written as DNA, the CDR3 is TGTGCCAGCAGTGCTAGCGGGGGGATTGTAGACGAGCAGTACTTC. Amino acid sequence: CASSASGGIVDEQYF. The genes are TRBV6-2 or TRBV6-3 and TRBJ2-7; 11 bases match TRBD2. There are 15 residues in the CDR3. Per germline, CDR1 MNHEY and CDR2 SVGEGT. J lost 5 bases, V lost 5 bases, and 8 bases had no gene match.

This sequence joins TRBV7-3 and TRBJ2-7, with 7 bases lining up with TRBD2. The germline V gene has CDR1 SGHTA and CDR2 FQGTGA. This CDR3 has 14 residues. Germline trimming cut 4 bases from V and 2 bases from J; bases unmatched to any gene: 5. In DNA, the CDR3 is TGTGCCAGCAGCTCCTCGGGGGGACCCTACGAGCAGTACTTC. Amino acid sequence: CASSSSGGPYEQYF.

The chain joins TRBV6-5 to TRBJ1-2; D remains unclear. This CDR3 contains 13 residues. V gave up 8 bases and J gave up 3 bases, with 13 bases separating them. CDR1 is MNHEY and CDR2 is SVGAGI in the germline V gene. CDR3 coding DNA: TGTGCCAGCGTGGGCGGCAATCACTATGGCTACACCTTC. It encodes CASVGGNHYGYTF.

This chain connects TRBV28 to TRBJ2-7, with a weak D call TRBD1 (5 bases). The germline V and J ends were trimmed by 5 bases and 2 bases, with 16 bases remaining between them. The CDR3 loop spans 15 amino acids. Looked up from germline, CDR1 is MDHEN and CDR2 is SYDVKM. CDR3 nucleotide sequence: TGTGCCAGCAGTCTTGGGGCTAGTCTTACCTACGAGCAGTACTTC. Translating gives CASSLGASLTYEQYF.

The chain carries TRBV14 and TRBJ1-6; D not resolved. The CDR3 sequence is 12 residues long. CDR1 is SGHDN and CDR2 is FVKESK in the germline V gene. The V end lost 0 bases, the J end lost 10 bases, and 4 bases lay between the germline ends. CDR3 DNA sequence: TGTGCCAGCAGCCAAGAGGGGTCACCCCTCCACTTT. Encoded protein: CASSQEGSPLHF.

This clone was found once. The genes are TRBV5-1 and TRBJ2-1; 8 nucleotides match TRBD2. In germline, CDR1 is SGHRS, CDR2 YFSETQ. V shed 4 bases and J 6 bases; nucleotides not matched to a gene: 9. This CDR3 contains 15 residues. The CDR3 protein is CASSPGGEVGNEQFF. The DNA for the CDR3 is TGCGCCAGCAGCCCCGGGGGGGAGGTGGGCAATGAGCAGTTCTTC. The full variable domain, completed using reference TRBV5-1 and TRBJ2-1, is KAGVTQTPRYLIKTRGQQVTLSCSPISGHRSVSWYQQTPGQGLQFLFEYFSETQRNKGNFPGRFSGRQFSNSRSEMNVSTLELGDSALYLCASSPGGEVGNEQFFGPGTRLTVL.

The CDR3 reads CASRTYSYGYTF. The CDR3 coding sequence is TGTGCCAGCAGAACTTACAGCTATGGCTACACCTTC. The genes are TRBV6-5 and TRBJ1-2, with no clear D. Germline-derived CDR1 and CDR2 are MNHEY and SVGAGI. The V gene lost 6 bases and the J gene lost 4 bases, with 9 bases spanning the gap. The CDR3 length is 12 residues.

The chain uses TRBV7-2 and TRBJ2-1, with D possibly matching TRBD2 (7 bases). Trimming took off 1 base at V and 4 bases at J, with 11 bases between the two ends. Germline V lookup: CDR1 SGHTA, CDR2 FQGNSA. The CDR3 is made up of 15 amino acids. CDR3 sequence: CASSLVAGAYNEQFF. The DNA for the CDR3 is TGTGCCAGCAGCTTAGTTGCGGGGGCATACAATGAGCAGTTCTTC.

CDR3 coding DNA: TGTGCCAGCAAGGACAGGAACTCGGCCTACGAGCAGTACTTC. Translation gives CASKDRNSAYEQYF. The rearrangement uses TRBV2 and TRBJ2-7; 7 bases map to TRBD1. CDR1 and CDR2 from the germline V gene are SNHLY and FYNNEI. The CDR3 is made up of 14 amino acids. Losses at the gene ends were 7 bases for V and 2 bases for J; bases not matched to a gene: 8.

This clone was picked up a small number of times. Distinct nucleotide sequences in the sample also encode this CDR3. This chain joins TRBV2 and TRBJ1-6; tentatively, D is TRBD1 (5 bases). CDR1 is SNHLY, CDR2 FYNNEI, per germline. V lost 0 bases to trimming and J lost 7 bases, with 10 bases between them. The CDR3 spans 15 residues. The CDR3 coding sequence is TGTGCCAGCAGTGAAGCGGGTGGGGGGAATTCACCCCTCCACTTT. Residues: CASSEAGGGNSPLHF.